The 20 T cell receptor beta chains below were found in one sample sequenced in a study of shared clonotypes between healthy human individuals (TCRdb year 2020). The library was obtained by the immunoSEQ multiplex PCR assay. TCRdb took over this immuneACCESS table, retaining in-frame rearrangements with V and J assigned. Such tables are incomplete; in checked studies, under half of the missing clones stem from an unresolved V gene, and the remainder is unexplained. The sample contains approximately 1,500,000 clones, around 98% of them found a single time. The ten largest make up roughly 0.45% of the sample. The source material was naive CD4+ T cells sorted from blood. The label giving this sample's cell subset or site can be read as: CD45RA+ positively selected. The receptor source for this set is a man aged 30-40 years in good health.

J is TRBJ1-1 and V is TRBV28; D gene uncertain. The germline V gene has CDR1 MDHEN and CDR2 SYDVKM. CDR3 length: 15 residues. V lost 2 bases and J lost 0, with 10 bases in between. The CDR3 region is CASSLSTPMNTEAFF. Written as DNA, the CDR3 is TGTGCCAGCAGTTTAAGTACCCCCATGAACACTGAAGCTTTCTTT.

The chain links TRBV19 to TRBJ2-7; 12 nucleotides match TRBD2. The trim removed 5 bases at V and 0 bases at J, leaving 29 bases unmatched. Per germline, CDR1 LNHDA and CDR2 SQIVND (reference sequence). The CDR3 is made up of 24 amino acids. The CDR3 protein is CASSPTRDRGTSGSHLTNSYEQYF. In DNA, the CDR3 is TGTGCCAGTAGTCCAACGCGGGACAGAGGGACTAGCGGGTCACACCTTACTAACTCCTACGAGCAGTACTTC. The entire variable domain, with the rest obtained from reference TRBV19 and TRBJ2-7, is as follows: DGGITQSPKYLFRKEGQNVTLSCEQNLNHDAMYWYRQDPGQGLRLIYYSQIVNDFQKGDIAEGYSVSREKKESFPLTVTSAQKNPTAFYLCASSPTRDRGTSGSHLTNSYEQYFGPGTRLTVT.

The rearrangement links TRBV9 to TRBJ2-2; 9 nucleotides agree with TRBD2. The germline gives CDR1 SGDLS, CDR2 YYNGEE. Losses at the gene ends were 4 bases for V and 1 base for J; bases not matched to a gene: 2. CDR3 length: 15 amino acids. CDR3 loop: CASSPAGGNTGELFF. CDR3 coding DNA: TGTGCCAGCAGCCCAGCGGGAGGGAACACCGGGGAGCTGTTTTTT.

On this clone itself: Other nucleotide sequences in the sample specify the same CDR3. The genes are TRBV18 and TRBJ2-7, with 9 bases fitting TRBD2. This CDR3 is built from 14 residues. Germline trimming cut 3 bases from V and 3 bases from J; bases unmatched to any gene: 3. The V gene's germline CDR1 is KGHSH and CDR2 LQKENI. CDR3 protein: CASSPQAGGYEQYF. In DNA form, the CDR3 reads TGTGCCAGCTCACCCCAAGCGGGAGGCTACGAGCAGTACTTC.

V is TRBV30 and J is TRBJ2-7; D ambiguous. Germline V lookup: CDR1 GTSNPN, CDR2 SVGIG (reference sequence). Trimming stripped 4 bases from V and 1 base from J, with 8 bases between. The CDR3 contains 12 residues. CDR3 amino acids: CAWKGASYEQYF. Here the CDR3 DNA reads TGTGCCTGGAAGGGTGCGTCCTACGAGCAGTACTTC.

The chain uses TRBV11-2 and TRBJ2-1; 10 nucleotides align to TRBD1. Germline loops: CDR1 SGHAT, CDR2 FQNNGV. J lost 5 bases, V lost 5 bases, and 9 bases had no gene match. This CDR3 has 16 amino acids. The CDR3 loop reads CASSLAGTGVHNEQFF. The CDR3 nucleotides are TGTGCCAGCAGCCTCGCCGGGACAGGGGTCCACAATGAGCAGTTCTTC.

V gene TRBV15 combines with J gene TRBJ2-1, with 14 positions matching TRBD2. V shed 6 bases, J shed 9 bases, and the junction held 7 bases outside the gene matches. Germline values: CDR1 LNHNV, CDR2 YYDKDF (reference sequence). The CDR3 is 15 residues long. In DNA, the CDR3 is TGTGCCACCAGTACTCCGGGACTAGCGGGAGTTGAGCAGTTCTTC. The encoded protein is CATSTPGLAGVEQFF.

The chain couples TRBV30 to TRBJ2-1; no firm D call. The CDR3 extends over 11 amino acids. V gave up 3 bases and J gave up 8 bases, with 8 bases separating them. The V gene's germline CDR1 is GTSNPN and CDR2 SVGIG (reference sequence). This CDR3 reads CAWRGHDEQFF. CDR3 bases: TGTGCCTGGAGAGGGCACGATGAGCAGTTCTTC.

J is TRBJ2-7 and V is TRBV9, with D perhaps matching TRBD1 (5 bases). V dropped 4 bases and J dropped 6 bases, with 23 bases sitting between them. This CDR3 has 16 amino acids. From germline, CDR1 is SGDLS and CDR2 YYNGEE. CDR3 DNA sequence: TGTGCCAGCAGCAAGAGCTCCGGGCCAGGGTTGGCCGAGCAGTACTTC. This sequence encodes CASSKSSGPGLAEQYF.

In this sample, this clone turned up once. This same CDR3 is encoded by further DNA sequences in the sample. The chain combines TRBV18 with TRBJ2-3; 11 nucleotides line up with TRBD2. The V and J ends lost 1 base and 2 bases, in that order; junction bases with no gene match: 2. The CDR3 loop spans 16 amino acids. Germline CDR1 KGHSH, CDR2 LQKENI. The CDR3 reads CASSPLAGGYTDTQYF. The CDR3 coding sequence is TGTGCCAGCTCACCACTAGCGGGAGGGTACACAGATACGCAGTATTTT.

The V gene is TRBV15, the J gene TRBJ2-7, with D perhaps matching TRBD1 (6 bases). This CDR3 spans 19 amino acids. The V end was cut by 0 bases, the J end by 2 bases, with 23 bases between. Germline V CDR1 and CDR2: LNHNV, YYDKDF (reference sequence). The CDR3 reads CATSRDPPESRDTTYEQYF. CDR3 in DNA: TGTGCCACCAGCAGAGATCCCCCCGAGTCCCGGGACACAACCTACGAGCAGTACTTC.

V usage is TRBV10-2 and J usage is TRBJ1-1; D not resolved. The CDR3 is made up of 13 amino acids. The V end was cut by 7 bases, the J end by 0 bases, with 9 bases between. The germline CDR1 and CDR2 sequences are WSHSY and SAAADI. The CDR3: CASTQGMNTEAFF. The CDR3 coding sequence is TGCGCCAGCACCCAAGGTATGAACACTGAAGCTTTCTTT.

The DNA of the CDR3 is TGTGCCAGCAGTCCCCTGGGGAGCGGGGCCTACTACAATGAGCAGTTCTTC. It is translated as CASSPLGSGAYYNEQFF. The chain employs TRBV11-1 and TRBJ2-1; TRBD2 matches at 7 bases. CDR1 is SGHAT and CDR2 is FQDESV in the germline V gene (reference sequence). The J segment lost 3 bases and the V segment lost 6 bases, leaving 14 bases of the junction unmatched. The CDR3 has 17 amino acids.

This rearrangement joins TRBV7-3 to TRBJ2-1; TRBD2 agrees at 12 bases. Unmatched junction bases numbered 7, after V lost 5 bases and J lost 8 bases. CDR3 length equals 15 residues. Germline-derived CDR1 and CDR2 are SGHTA and FQGTGA. The CDR3 nucleotides are TGTGCCAGCAGCACTACTAGCGGGAGGCGGGATGAGCAGTTCTTC. It codes for CASSTTSGRRDEQFF.

The gene calls are TRBV18 and TRBJ2-5; TRBD2 is a possible D gene (7 bases). V was trimmed by 4 bases and J by 5 bases, leaving 11 bases between them. Germline values: CDR1 KGHSH, CDR2 LQKENI. The CDR3 runs to 13 residues. The CDR3 DNA reads TGTGCCAGCTCACGGGGGGGCGGCGAGACCCAGTACTTC. It specifies CASSRGGGETQYF. The full variable domain, with the rest looked up from reference TRBV18 and TRBJ2-5, is NAGVMQNPRHLVRRRGQEARLRCSPMKGHSHVYWYRQLPEEGLKFMVYLQKENIIDESGMPKERFSAEFPKEGPSILRIQQVVRGDSAAYFCASSRGGGETQYFGPGTRLLVL.

The chain joins TRBV7-3 to TRBJ1-1; tentative D call: TRBD1 (5 bases). Trimming cost V 5 bases and J 8 bases, with 15 bases left between them. The CDR3 length is 13 residues. From germline, CDR1 is SGHTA and CDR2 FQGTGA. The CDR3 sequence is CASSTLVGTEAFF. CDR3 in DNA: TGTGCCAGCAGCACCCTGGTAGGGACCGAAGCTTTCTTT.

This chain uses TRBV13 with TRBJ1-1; 10 bases map to TRBD1. The V segment lost 5 bases and the J segment 11 bases; nucleotides outside the gene matches: 11. The CDR3 length is 14 residues. CDR1 is PRHDT and CDR2 is FYEKMQ in the germline V gene (reference sequence). The CDR3 here is CASSPTSRQGAAFF. The CDR3 DNA reads as TGTGCCAGCAGCCCCACCTCGAGACAGGGGGCGGCTTTCTTT. The full variable domain, with the rest looked up from reference TRBV13 and TRBJ1-1, is AAGVIQSPRHLIKEKRETATLKCYPIPRHDTVYWYQQGPGQDPQFLISFYEKMQSDKGSIPDRFSAQQFSDYHSELNMSSLELGDSALYFCASSPTSRQGAAFFGQGTRLTVV.

This clone was seen once. CDR3 sequence (DNA): TGTGCCAGTAGTTCCCCCACTCCGAACACTGAAGCTTTCTTT. Translation: CASSSPTPNTEAFF. The chain combines TRBV19 with TRBJ1-1, with D unclear. Trimming cost V 5 bases and J 1 base, with 11 bases left between them. Germline V CDR1 and CDR2: LNHDA, SQIVND (reference sequence). The CDR3 totals 14 residues.

The chain joins TRBV7-6 to TRBJ2-5; the match to TRBD2 covers 7 bases. From germline, CDR1 is SGHVS and CDR2 FNYEAQ. The CDR3 is 15 amino acids. After removal of 3 bases from V and 5 bases from J, the junction contained 9 bases not matched to a gene. The CDR3 protein is CASSLGGEHEETQYF. The CDR3 coding sequence is TGTGCCAGCAGCTTGGGGGGGGAGCATGAGGAGACCCAGTACTTC. The full variable domain, with the rest looked up from reference TRBV7-6 and TRBJ2-5, is GAGVSQSPRYKVTKRGQDVALRCDPISGHVSLYWYRQALGQGPEFLTYFNYEAQQDKSGLPNDRFSAERPEGSISTLTIQRTEQRDSAMYRCASSLGGEHEETQYFGPGTRLLVL.

The chain links TRBV5-4 to TRBJ2-7; the match to TRBD2 covers 10 bases. The CDR3 runs 20 residues. The J segment lost 4 bases and the V segment lost 8 bases, leaving 27 bases of the junction unmatched. CDR1 and CDR2 from the germline V gene are SGHNT and YYREEE (reference sequence). The CDR3 loop reads CASGGGHRLAGEELGYEQYF. The CDR3 nucleotides read TGTGCCAGTGGGGGGGGACATCGGCTAGCGGGAGAGGAGTTAGGATACGAGCAGTACTTC.